Shown below are 18 T cell receptor beta chains from a single sample sequenced in a study of T cell responses to AZD1222 COVID-19 vaccine. This table comes from immunoSEQ multiplex PCR, and its TCRdb copy is limited to in-frame clones, with some not included. The sample holds over 60,000 clones, 80% to 90% seen once. Source: peripheral blood, taken on day 0 of AZD1222 vaccination. Receptors were obtained from an adult in good health.

The chain employs TRBV7-9 and TRBJ1-4, with unresolved D. Trimming pared 2 bases from V and 8 bases from J, leaving 18 bases between. Germline loops: CDR1 SEHNR, CDR2 FQNEAQ (reference sequence). This CDR3 has 16 amino acids. The CDR3 loop is CASSLFGRLEEEKLFF. The CDR3 nucleotides read TGTGCCAGCAGCTTATTCGGTAGATTAGAGGAGGAAAAACTGTTTTTT.

This chain connects TRBV5-6 to TRBJ1-6, with D perhaps TRBD1 (6 bases). The V gene's germline CDR1 is SGHDT and CDR2 YYEEEE. The CDR3 has 16 residues. The germline V and J ends were trimmed by 1 base and 0 bases, with 8 bases remaining between them. CDR3: CASSLQGNSYNSPLHF. The DNA of the CDR3 is TGTGCCAGCAGCTTGCAGGGGAACTCCTATAATTCACCCCTCCACTTT.

The J gene is TRBJ1-2, the V gene TRBV30, with D perhaps matching TRBD1 (5 bases). The length of the CDR3 is 16 residues. Germline loops: CDR1 GTSNPN, CDR2 SVGIG (reference sequence). Trimming took off 4 bases at V and 6 bases at J, with 24 bases between the two ends. The chain's CDR3 is CAWMEYWGAPRDGYTF. The CDR3 nucleotides read TGTGCCTGGATGGAGTACTGGGGCGCCCCCCGGGATGGCTACACCTTC.

V and J are TRBV2 and TRBJ2-1; 7 bases agree with TRBD1. Germline trimming cut 7 bases from V and 8 bases from J; bases unmatched to any gene: 8. The CDR3 sequence is 13 residues long. From germline, CDR1 is SNHLY and CDR2 FYNNEI. This chain's CDR3 is CASMGTGVDEQFF. The CDR3 DNA reads TGTGCCAGCATGGGTACAGGGGTCGATGAGCAGTTCTTC.

The chain recombines TRBV5-5 with TRBJ1-6; D is perhaps TRBD1 (6 bases). The CDR3 is 15 amino acids. The V gene lost 2 bases and the J gene lost 8 bases, with 14 bases spanning the gap. The V gene's germline CDR1 is SGHKS and CDR2 YYEKEE (reference sequence). The CDR3 sequence: CASSFETGGYSPLHF. CDR3 sequence (DNA): TGTGCCAGCAGCTTTGAAACGGGGGGCTATTCACCCCTCCACTTT.

The rearrangement uses TRBV21-1 and TRBJ2-7; the table calls TRBD1, which could not be checked here. TRBV21-1 is a documented pseudogene. There are 18 residues in the CDR3. The CDR3 DNA follows: TGTGCCAGCAGCGAGAGAGGTGGACAGGGCTCCAACACCTACGAGCAGTACTTC. Encoded protein: CASSERGGQGSNTYEQYF.

This chain joins TRBV5-1 and TRBJ1-2; 11 positions agree with TRBD1. The germline CDR1 and CDR2 sequences are SGHRS and YFSETQ. Unmatched junction bases numbered 9, after V lost 4 bases and J lost 4 bases. This CDR3 is built from 16 residues. The CDR3: CASSPGQGASVYGYTF. Written as DNA, the CDR3 is TGCGCCAGCAGCCCCGGACAGGGGGCGTCGGTCTATGGCTACACCTTC.

The chain recombines TRBV9 with TRBJ1-5; D may be TRBD1 (5 bases). V was trimmed by 0 bases and J by 5 bases, leaving 9 bases between them. CDR3 size: 14 residues. CDR1 and CDR2 (germline): SGDLS, YYNGEE. The CDR3: CASSVVRDDQPQHF. In nucleotides, the CDR3 is TGTGCCAGCAGCGTAGTACGGGACGATCAGCCCCAGCATTTT.

The genes are TRBV29-1 and TRBJ2-2, with D uncertain. Germline V gene data show CDR1 as SQVTM and CDR2 as ANQGSEA. This CDR3 region has 15 residues. Trimming left V 4 bases short and J 2 bases short, with 14 bases between. CDR3 region: CSVVFGSLNTGELFF. CDR3 in DNA: TGCAGCGTTGTATTCGGCAGCCTAAACACCGGGGAGCTGTTTTTT.

The J gene is TRBJ1-3, the V gene TRBV28; the D gene is possibly TRBD1 (5 bases). V shed 2 bases and J shed 4 bases, with 12 bases lying between them. This CDR3 spans 15 amino acids. Germline CDR1 reads MDHEN; CDR2 reads SYDVKM. The CDR3 DNA sequence: TGTGCCAGCAGTTTAGCGGGGGAGGGCGGAAACACCATATATTTT. It translates to CASSLAGEGGNTIYF.

The chain recombines TRBV15 with TRBJ2-7; the D is unclear. The CDR3 has 13 residues. V shed 0 bases and J shed 3 bases, with 6 bases lying between them. Germline V CDR1 and CDR2: LNHNV, YYDKDF (reference sequence). The CDR3 coding sequence is TGTGCCACCAGCAGAGATAGTCGCTACGAGCAGTACTTC. Translation: CATSRDSRYEQYF.

This clone was found a few times. J is TRBJ2-3 and V is TRBV2; 8 bases agree with TRBD1. The ends lost 8 bases at V and 7 bases at J; junction bases unmatched: 8. The CDR3 is 13 residues long. Germline CDR1 reads SNHLY; CDR2 reads FYNNEI. CDR3 amino acids: CASQGQGRNTQYF. CDR3 in DNA: TGTGCCAGCCAAGGACAGGGACGGAATACGCAGTATTTT.

The genes are TRBV7-9 and TRBJ2-7, with 7 bases lining up with TRBD1. The CDR3 spans 14 residues. Germline V gives CDR1 SEHNR, CDR2 FQNEAQ (reference sequence). After removal of 5 bases from V and 6 bases from J, the junction contained 10 bases not matched to a gene. The CDR3 DNA follows: TGTGCCAGCAGCCTAGGGGGCTTAAGGGGCGAGCAGTACTTC. Protein sequence: CASSLGGLRGEQYF.

This clone showed up just once. V usage is TRBV30 and J usage is TRBJ1-2; D gene uncertain. V was cut by 4 bases and J by 4 bases, with 13 bases left in between. CDR1 is GTSNPN and CDR2 is SVGIG in the germline V gene (reference sequence). CDR3 length: 13 residues. The CDR3 loop reads CAWTADKLYGYTF. The CDR3 DNA reads as TGTGCCTGGACAGCAGATAAACTCTATGGCTACACCTTC.

This clone was detected once. The CDR3 loop is CASRVGRTQYF. CDR3 bases: TGTGCCAGCCGGGTTGGGAGGACCCAGTACTTC. This chain links TRBV11-2 with TRBJ2-5; D might be TRBD2 (5 bases). Germline loops: CDR1 SGHAT, CDR2 FQNNGV. Trimming left V 8 bases short and J 7 bases short, with 11 bases between. There are 11 residues in the CDR3.

V usage is TRBV7-9 and J usage is TRBJ1-4; D possibly corresponds to TRBD1 (6 bases). CDR1 SEHNR and CDR2 FQNEAQ come from the germline V gene (reference sequence). Trimming took 3 bases from V and 4 from J, leaving 12 bases between them. This CDR3 has 15 residues. In DNA, the CDR3 is TGTGCCAGCAGCTTGACAGGACTCCGTAATGAAAAACTGTTTTTT. Translating gives CASSLTGLRNEKLFF.

The rearrangement links TRBV3-1 (or the pseudogene TRBV3-2) to TRBJ2-7; possible D gene TRBD1, 5 bases. The V end lost 6 bases, the J end lost 0 bases, and 9 bases lay between the germline ends. Germline V CDR1 and CDR2: LGHDT, YNNKEL (reference sequence). This CDR3 is built from 13 residues. CDR3 sequence: CASRVQGSYEQYF. CDR3 coding DNA: TGTGCCAGCAGGGTTCAGGGCTCCTACGAGCAGTACTTC.

V and J are TRBV5-6 and TRBJ2-7, with D perhaps TRBD2 (6 bases). There are 14 residues in the CDR3. Germline values: CDR1 SGHDT, CDR2 YYEEEE. Trimming took 2 bases from V and 7 from J, leaving 16 bases between them. CDR3 amino acids: CASSFEGLGGEQYF. The CDR3 DNA follows: TGTGCCAGCAGCTTCGAGGGTTTAGGAGGGGAGCAGTACTTC.